This is a list of T cell receptor beta chains from one sample in a study of blood T cell repertoires in COVID-19. Data came from immunoSEQ multiplex PCR; TCRdb stores just in-frame clones and leaves some out. The top ten hold roughly 2.4% of the sample, which has approximately 180,000 clones, approximately 92% seen once. The material sequenced was PBMCs or T cells enriched from blood (not recorded which). Source of these receptors: a woman aged 40 to 50 with acute COVID-19. CDR3s include the opening cysteine and the closing phenylalanine or tryptophan. Fields, in order: D gene, J gene, V gene, clone size, CDR3 DNA, CDR3 protein. D genes are given only for firm matches. Some rows have no size entry. The others give once, few or many, or a class for an expanded clone.

- TRBJ2-1 TRBV7-3 - TGTGCCAGCAGCTTAATAGCGGCAGGAGTCAATGAGCAGTTCTTC CASSLIAAGVNEQFF
TRBD2 TRBJ2-3 TRBV30 - TGTGCCTGGAGTAGCGGGAGGGACACAGATACGCAGTATTTT CAWSSGRDTDTQYF
- TRBJ2-7 TRBV5-5 - TGTGCCAGCAGCTGGGACACTGGTGGGGACGAGCAGTACTTC CASSWDTGGDEQYF
- TRBJ1-1 TRBV7-9 - TGTGCCAGCAGCGCACCAGGGGAGGGGTACACTGAAGCTTTCTTT CASSAPGEGYTEAFF
- TRBJ2-1 TRBV7-3 - TGTGCCAGCAGCTCATTCCCCAGCTCCTACAATGAGCAGTTCTTC CASSSFPSSYNEQFF
- TRBJ1-1 TRBV2 - TGTGCCACCCGGACAGCTTACACTGAAGCTTTCTTT CATRTAYTEAFF
- TRBJ1-3 TRBV5-1 - TGCGCCAGCAGCTTGGGCAGGGCGGGAAACACCATATATTTT CASSLGRAGNTIYF
- TRBJ2-5 TRBV7-9 - TGTGCCAGCAGCCCATCTGGGCAGGGCTTCCAAGAGACCCAGTACTTC CASSPSGQGFQETQYF
- TRBJ2-2 TRBV6-2/TRBV6-3 - TGTGCCAGCAGTTACTCGCTCGTTAGGGGGATTCTCACCGGGGAGCTGTTTTTT CASSYSLVRGILTGELFF
TRBD1 TRBJ2-2 TRBV28 - TGTGCCAGCAGCGAGGGACAGGGAGGGACCGGGGAGCTGTTTTTT CASSEGQGGTGELFF
- TRBJ2-1 TRBV5-1 - TGCGCCAGCAGCTTGGCTGCACTAGCCGAGCAGTTCTTC CASSLAALAEQFF
- TRBJ2-2 TRBV11-1 - TGTGCCAGCAGCTTAGCGGAGGTCACCGGGGAGCTGTTTTTT CASSLAEVTGELFF
TRBD2 TRBJ2-1 TRBV9 - TGTGCCAGCAGCGTAGAAAAAGCGGGAGTAACCTACAATGAGCAGTTCTTC CASSVEKAGVTYNEQFF
- TRBJ2-7 TRBV6-5 - TGTGCCAGCAGCCTCCTTAAGGGGTCCTACGAGCAGTACTTC CASSLLKGSYEQYF
TRBD1 TRBJ1-4 TRBV7-9 - TGTGCCAGCAGCTCTAGGGGGCGCAGTGAAAAACTGTTTTTT CASSSRGRSEKLFF
TRBD2 TRBJ2-5 TRBV5-4 - TGTGCCAGCAGCTTGGGGACTAGCGGGGGGGCTCAAGAGACCCAGTACTTC CASSLGTSGGAQETQYF
TRBD2 TRBJ2-2 TRBV9 - TGTGCCAGCAGCGTCCCTCTAAGCGGGGGAAACACCGGGGAGCTGTTTTTT CASSVPLSGGNTGELFF
- TRBJ1-5 TRBV20-1 - TGCAGTGCCCCAGGGGATCAGCCCCAGCATTTT CSAPGDQPQHF
- TRBJ1-2 TRBV7-9 once TGTGCCAGCAGCTTAGTGCCGGGTGCCTATGGCTACACCTTC CASSLVPGAYGYTF
- TRBJ1-2 TRBV7-9 - TGTGCCAGCAGCTTAGCCGGGGGGACTGGGTCCCATGGCTACACCTTC CASSLAGGTGSHGYTF
- TRBJ2-5 TRBV21-1 - TGTGCCAGCAGCAAAGTCGCGGGGACCCAGTACTTC CASSKVAGTQYF
TRBD2 TRBJ2-3 TRBV9 - TGTGCCAGCAGCTCCCTGGGACTAGCGGGGGGTCGAACAGATACGCAGTATTTT CASSSLGLAGGRTDTQYF
TRBD2 TRBJ2-7 TRBV27 - TGTGCCAGCAGTTTGTCTAGCGGGAAAGTCCACGAGCAGTACTTC CASSLSSGKVHEQYF
TRBD2 TRBJ2-3 TRBV9 - TGTGCCAGCAGCCCCCAGGGAGCGGGAGGGATAGATACGCAGTATTTT CASSPQGAGGIDTQYF
- TRBJ2-5 TRBV20-1 once TGCAGTGTTCGGGAGACCCAGTACTTC CSVRETQYF
- TRBJ1-1 TRBV5-5 - TGTGCCAGCAGCTTGATGGTCGGGGTTGAAGCTTTCTTT CASSLMVGVEAFF
TRBD1 TRBJ2-7 TRBV30 - TGTGCCTGGAGTGTACGGGGACAGACGGGTTCTTTCCTCTTC CAWSVRGQTGSFLF
TRBD1 TRBJ1-5 TRBV3-1/TRBV3-2 - TGTGCCAGCAGCCAGACAGGGTTTGGGCAGCCCCAGCATTTT CASSQTGFGQPQHF
TRBD1 TRBJ1-2 TRBV4-2 - TGTGCCAGCAGCCAAGAACCAGGGGGGCCCTATGGCTACACCTTC CASSQEPGGPYGYTF
TRBD2 TRBJ2-3 TRBV7-2 - TGTGCCAGCAGCGCTTCAGGGACTAGGGGGGATACGCAGTATTTT CASSASGTRGDTQYF
- TRBJ1-3 TRBV20-1 - TGCAGTGCTAGTGGGTACATAAACACCATATATTTT CSASGYINTIYF
- TRBJ1-2 TRBV2 - TGTGCCAGCAGTGGGTGGCGGGCTCAAGATGGCTACACCTTC CASSGWRAQDGYTF
- TRBJ2-7 TRBV5-1 - TGCGCCAGCAGCTTGTCCGGGTACGAGCAGTACTTC CASSLSGYEQYF
TRBD1 TRBJ1-1 TRBV5-4 - TGTGCCAGCAGCGAGGACAGGGCAGATTATATGAACACTGAAGCTTTCTTT CASSEDRADYMNTEAFF
- TRBJ2-7 TRBV2 - TGTGCCAGCAGTGGCGGTGCCTACGAGCAGTACTTC CASSGGAYEQYF
TRBD2 TRBJ2-1 TRBV19 - TGTGCCAGTAGTCCAGGGCGGGGGGGGACGTCGGAGCAGTTCTTC CASSPGRGGTSEQFF
TRBD1 TRBJ1-3 TRBV18 - TGTGCCAGCTCTGCCAAAATGGGACAGAGCTCTGGAAACACCATATATTTT CASSAKMGQSSGNTIYF
- TRBJ1-1 TRBV11-2 - TGTGCCAGCAGCTTAGGCGGAGGGGATGGCACTGAAGCTTTCTTT CASSLGGGDGTEAFF
- TRBJ1-6 TRBV7-9 - TGTGCCAGCAGCTTAGCTGGGGCCGAGAATTCACCCCTCCACTTT CASSLAGAENSPLHF
TRBD1 TRBJ1-1 TRBV29-1 once TGCAGCGTTGAAGACCCGGGACAGGGGTTAGGAACTGAAGCTTTCTTT CSVEDPGQGLGTEAFF
- TRBJ2-3 TRBV6-5 - TGTGCCAGCAGTTACGTAGCCGGCACAGATACGCAGTATTTT CASSYVAGTDTQYF
- TRBJ1-6 TRBV3-1/TRBV3-2 - TGTGCCAGCGCTACGGGAAGGGCTAATTCACCCCTCCACTTT CASATGRANSPLHF
- TRBJ2-1 TRBV7-2 - TGTGCCAGCAGCTTAACGTGGCATTCCGATTACAATGAGCAGTTCTTC CASSLTWHSDYNEQFF
TRBD1 TRBJ1-5 TRBV28 - TGTGCCAGCAGTTTAGGGGGGGGACAGGGCCAGCCCCAGCATTTT CASSLGGGQGQPQHF
TRBD2 TRBJ2-7 TRBV7-8 few TGTGCCAGCAGCCCCTCTAGCGGGAGGGATTCCTACGAGCAGTACTTC CASSPSSGRDSYEQYF
TRBD1 TRBJ2-1 TRBV2 - TGTGCCAGCAGTGGTGGGGACAGGGTGGCTGAGCAGTTCTTC CASSGGDRVAEQFF
- TRBJ1-4 TRBV3-1/TRBV3-2 - TGTGCCAGCAGCCAAGTCGGTTCGGGGGATGAAAAACTGTTTTTT CASSQVGSGDEKLFF